Given below is one T cell receptor beta chain in context. V dropped 0 bases and J dropped 3 bases, with 7 bases sitting between them. Germline CDR1 is SGHDT and CDR2 is YYEEEE. CDR3 size: 13 residues. Time point noted: persistent/refractory GD, antithyroid drugs over 5 years with positive TRAb. Isolated PBMC RNA provided the starting material for the TCR library. This specimen belongs to a study of regulatory T cells in long-lasting Graves disease. Relying on iRepertoire HTBI primers and Arm-PCR of CDR3 regions, the team built TCR beta libraries. TCRdb passed the multiplex PCR reads through MiXCR, listing each CDR3 protein once. The data hold roughly 400,000 distinct CDR3 sequences, with around 23% observed a single time.

Material: peripheral blood mononuclear cells (PBMCs), obtained when the disease was refractory, from a patient treated with antithyroid drugs. V is TRBV5-6 and J is TRBJ2-7; no clear D gene. The origin of this receptor is a female donor with Graves disease. The CDR3 nucleotides read TGTGCCAGCAGCTTGGGGACCATCTACGAGCAGTACTTC. Its translation is CASSLGTIYEQYF.